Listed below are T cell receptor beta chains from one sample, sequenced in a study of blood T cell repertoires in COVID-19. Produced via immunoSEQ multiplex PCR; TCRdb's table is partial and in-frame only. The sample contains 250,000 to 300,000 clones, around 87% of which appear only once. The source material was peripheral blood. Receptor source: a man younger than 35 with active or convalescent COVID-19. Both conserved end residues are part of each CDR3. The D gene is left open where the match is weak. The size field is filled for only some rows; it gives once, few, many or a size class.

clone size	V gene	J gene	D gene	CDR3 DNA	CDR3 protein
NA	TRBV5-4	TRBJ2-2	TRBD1	TGTGCCAGCAGCTCTCAGGACAGGCCAAACGGGGAGCTGTTTTTT	CASSSQDRPNGELFF
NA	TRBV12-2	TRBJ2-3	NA	TGTGCAAGTCGCCACGGGAAGGGTGATAGCACAGATACGCAGTATTTT	CASRHGKGDSTDTQYF
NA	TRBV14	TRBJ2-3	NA	TGTGCCAGCAGCCAAGACATCGGGAGTCTCCAACATTTT	CASSQDIGSLQHF
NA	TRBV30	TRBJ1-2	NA	TGTGCCTGGAAAGGCGGGGGGTCTTTCGGGGAGGACACCTTC	CAWKGGGSFGEDTF
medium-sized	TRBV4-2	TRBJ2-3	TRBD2	TGTGCCAGCAGCCAAGATCTAGCGGGAGGCACAGATACGCAGTATTTT	CASSQDLAGGTDTQYF
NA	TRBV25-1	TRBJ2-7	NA	TGTGCCAGCAGTGAAGGTGTAGGGGTAGCCTACGAGCAGTACTTC	CASSEGVGVAYEQYF
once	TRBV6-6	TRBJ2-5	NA	TGTGCCAGCAGCCCTCTGAGGGAGACCCAGTACTTC	CASSPLRETQYF
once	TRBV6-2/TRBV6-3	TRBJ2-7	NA	TGTGCCAGCAGTTACTCGAAGGGCGGGCGACTTCTATTCTCCTACGAGCAGTACTTC	CASSYSKGGRLLFSYEQYF
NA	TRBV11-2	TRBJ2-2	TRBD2	TGTGCCAGCAGCGCAAGAAGGGTACTAGCGGGGGCCACCGGGGAGCTGTTTTTT	CASSARRVLAGATGELFF
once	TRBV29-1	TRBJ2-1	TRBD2	TGCAGCTTGAAAGCGGGAGGGTTTAATGAGCAGTTCTTC	CSLKAGGFNEQFF
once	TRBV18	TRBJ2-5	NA	TGTGCCAGCTCACTCACGGGGGTATACCAAGAGACCCAGTACTTC	CASSLTGVYQETQYF
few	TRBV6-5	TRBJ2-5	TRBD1	TGTGCCAGCAGGCAGGGGGCTTGGGAGACCCAGTACTTC	CASRQGAWETQYF
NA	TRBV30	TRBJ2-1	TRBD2	TGTGCCCGGGGACTAGCGGGAGAGGGGGCCTACAATGAGCAGTTCTTC	CARGLAGEGAYNEQFF
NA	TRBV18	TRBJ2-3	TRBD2	TGTGCCAGCACCCAGACTAGCGGGGGCACAGATACGCAGTATTTT	CASTQTSGGTDTQYF
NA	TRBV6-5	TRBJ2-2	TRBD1	TGTGCCAGCAGTTACGGGACAGGAGATACCGGGGAGCTGTTTTTT	CASSYGTGDTGELFF
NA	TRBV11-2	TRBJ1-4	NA	TGTGCCAGCAGCTTAGAGTCCGGGGTTAATGAAAAACTGTTTTTT	CASSLESGVNEKLFF
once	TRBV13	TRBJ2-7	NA	TGTGCCAGCAGCTTAGCCGGAGCCTACGAGCAGTACTTC	CASSLAGAYEQYF
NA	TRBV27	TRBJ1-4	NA	TGTGCCAGCAGTTTATTAGCCAGGGGTAATGAAAAACTGTTTTTT	CASSLLARGNEKLFF
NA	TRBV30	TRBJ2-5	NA	TGTGCCTGGAGTGATTTACCGGGCGGGGTAGGGGAGACCCAGTACTTC	CAWSDLPGGVGETQYF
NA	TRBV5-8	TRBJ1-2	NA	TGTGCCAGCAGCTTAGGACAAGAAACTTCCTATGGCTACACCTTC	CASSLGQETSYGYTF
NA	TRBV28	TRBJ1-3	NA	TGTGCCAGCGCCCAGACTGGAAACACCATATATTTT	CASAQTGNTIYF
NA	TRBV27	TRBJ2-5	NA	TGTGCCAGCAGTTTAATCGGTAGGGGACTGCAGGAGACCCAGTACTTC	CASSLIGRGLQETQYF
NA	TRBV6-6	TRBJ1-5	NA	TGTGCCAGATACAGGGCGGATCAGCCCCAGCATTTT	CARYRADQPQHF
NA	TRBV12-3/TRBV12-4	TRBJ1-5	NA	TGTGCCAGCAGACAGGGAAGTCAGCCCCAGCATTTT	CASRQGSQPQHF
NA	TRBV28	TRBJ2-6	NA	TGTGCCAGCAGTCCTGGGACAACTCTCTATGGGGCCAACGTCCTGACTTTC	CASSPGTTLYGANVLTF
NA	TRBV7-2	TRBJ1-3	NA	TGTGCCAGCAGCTTTGCAGGGGCGGGAAACACCATATATTTT	CASSFAGAGNTIYF
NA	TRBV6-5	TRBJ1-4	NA	TGTGCCAGCAGGACAGGCCTTACTAATGAAAAACTGTTTTTT	CASRTGLTNEKLFF
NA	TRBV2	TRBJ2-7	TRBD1	TGTGCCAGCCGGGACAGAGGTCACGAGCAGTACTTC	CASRDRGHEQYF
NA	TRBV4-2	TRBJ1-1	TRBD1	TGTGCCAGCAGCCAAGGCGGGACAGGGGGTGAGGCTTTCTTT	CASSQGGTGGEAFF
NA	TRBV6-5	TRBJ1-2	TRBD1	TGTGCCAGCAGTATCCGGGACAGGGAGGGCTACACCTTC	CASSIRDREGYTF
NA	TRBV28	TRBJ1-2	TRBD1	TGTGCCAGCACCGAGGACAGGGTAGGCTACACCTTC	CASTEDRVGYTF
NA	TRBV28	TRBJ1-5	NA	TGTGCCAGCAGTTTAGGACAACGGGTTGGCAATCAGCCCCAGCATTTT	CASSLGQRVGNQPQHF
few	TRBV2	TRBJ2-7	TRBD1	TGTGCCAGCGATCCGACAGGGTTCAACGAGCAGTACTTC	CASDPTGFNEQYF